A selection of T cell receptor beta chains follows, all from one sample in a study of CD8+ T cells in alopecia areata. The assay was immunoSEQ multiplex PCR, and TCRdb's table has in-frame clones only and misses some. The sample holds about 120,000 clones; about 54% are singletons and the top ten take roughly 30%. The sequenced sample was CD8+ T cells sorted from blood, obtained at week 4, from a patient treated with tofacitinib. These receptors came from a human donor with alopecia areata. CDR3s include the opening cysteine and the closing phenylalanine or tryptophan. A D gene is named only where the DNA matches it firmly.

TRBV29-1	TRBD1	CSVEESGQGYEQYF
TRBV30	.	CAWSVTDGGSEQYF
TRBV30	.	CAWMELGYYNEQFF
TRBV9	.	CASSARRDTHSGANVLTF
TRBV30	.	CAWSGDNRFDTIYF
TRBV27	.	CASSLNLQRNTEAFF
TRBV6-6	.	CASSYSSNEQFF
TRBV5-1	.	CASSFRWRYNSPLHF
TRBV2	.	CASRDVWWETQYF
TRBV2	TRBD1	CAIRDRESNQPQHF
TRBV5-1	.	CASSSHETQYF
TRBV15	TRBD1	CATSRDRGGGNIQYF
TRBV30	.	CAWSDMNTGELFF
TRBV30	TRBD1	CAWRGGQGNEQFF
TRBV27	.	CASSTYWAGPTGNIQYF
TRBV28	.	CASSLHRAGKAGNTIYF
TRBV28	.	CASSSPRGRSPLHF
TRBV10-3	TRBD1	CAISESTGIDQETQYF
TRBV6-5	TRBD1	CASSLTGASYEQYF
TRBV28	TRBD1	CASSKAQGTYEQYF
TRBV7-9	.	CASSPEAQMNTEAFF
TRBV27	TRBD1	CASSPITQWTGFGYTF
TRBV27	TRBD1	CASSYGRDRGSYEQYF
TRBV7-9	.	CASVVTMNTEAFF
TRBV27	TRBD2	CASSGGDSYEQYF
TRBV29-1	.	CSVEGPRGELFF
TRBV29-1	.	CSVDDSTAQETQYF
TRBV7-9	.	CASSLYTGVADTQYF
TRBV9	TRBD1	CASSVGDSSSSYEQYF
TRBV5-6	TRBD1	CASSPGQGQPQHF
TRBV7-9	.	CASSLNPQGAGYGYTF
TRBV29-1	.	CSVVSVTGELFF
TRBV29-1	.	CSVGWGEPTYEQYF
TRBV29-1	.	CSGGYSYEQYF
TRBV13	TRBD2	CASSPTSGDNIQYF
TRBV30	.	CAWSFGSEAFF
TRBV5-1	TRBD1	CASSPGQGEDEQYF
TRBV6-6	.	CATRTDSYGYTF
TRBV7-2	TRBD2	CASRSSGGASEQFF
TRBV30	TRBD1	CAWTSGQGHYEQYF
TRBV7-2	.	CASTLPPGQRRGDTQYF
TRBV28	TRBD1	CASSPRTGPVIQPQHF
TRBV30	TRBD1	CASDRAMNTEAFF